This TCR beta chain was sequenced for a study of T-cell reconstitution after alpha-beta-depleted transplantation in children. V was trimmed by 5 bases and J by 4 bases, leaving 9 bases between them. This CDR3 has 13 amino acids. The TCRbeta library incorporated unique molecular identifiers. TCRdb re-called the PCR reads with MiXCR, one entry per CDR3 protein. The sample has nearly 400,000 distinct CDR3 sequences; just over 20% are singletons. This TCR was sampled from a human donor who donated a stem cell graft to a child with acute myeloid leukemia. Sequences were derived from PBMCs from the stem cell graft donor, sampled from the stem cell graft. The chain carries TRBV12-3 or TRBV12-4 and TRBJ2-1; maybe TRBD2 (6 bases). The CDR3 nucleotides read TGTGCCAGCAGTACGGGACTTTACAATGAGCAGTTCTTC. This encodes CASSTGLYNEQFF.